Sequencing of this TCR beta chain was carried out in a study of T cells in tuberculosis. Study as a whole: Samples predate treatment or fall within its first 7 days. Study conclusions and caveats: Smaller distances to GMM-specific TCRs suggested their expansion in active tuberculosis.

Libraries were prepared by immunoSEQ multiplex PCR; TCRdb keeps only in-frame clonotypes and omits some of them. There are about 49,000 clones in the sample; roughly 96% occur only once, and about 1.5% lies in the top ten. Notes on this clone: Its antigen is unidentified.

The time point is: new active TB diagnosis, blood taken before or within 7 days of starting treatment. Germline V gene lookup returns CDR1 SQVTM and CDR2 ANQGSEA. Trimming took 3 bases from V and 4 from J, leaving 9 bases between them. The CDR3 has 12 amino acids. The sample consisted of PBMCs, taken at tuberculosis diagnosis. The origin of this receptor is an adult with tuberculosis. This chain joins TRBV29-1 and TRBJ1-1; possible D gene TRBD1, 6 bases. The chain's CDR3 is CSVEGGPTEAFF. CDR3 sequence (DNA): TGCAGCGTTGAGGGGGGGCCCACTGAAGCTTTCTTT.